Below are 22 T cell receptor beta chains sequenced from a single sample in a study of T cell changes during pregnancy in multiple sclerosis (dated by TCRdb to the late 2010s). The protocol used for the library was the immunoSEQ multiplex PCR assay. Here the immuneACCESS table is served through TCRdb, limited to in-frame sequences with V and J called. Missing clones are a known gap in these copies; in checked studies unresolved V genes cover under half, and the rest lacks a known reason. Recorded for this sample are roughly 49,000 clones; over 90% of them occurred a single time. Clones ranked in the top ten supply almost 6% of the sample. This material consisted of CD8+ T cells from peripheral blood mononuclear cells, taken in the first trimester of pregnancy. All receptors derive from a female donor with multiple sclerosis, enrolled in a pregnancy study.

CDR3 region: CSASPSDEQFF. The CDR3 DNA sequence: TGCAGTGCTAGCCCCTCCGATGAGCAGTTCTTC. The chain joins TRBV20-1 to TRBJ2-1; D not resolved. The V and J ends lost 3 bases and 8 bases respectively, with 8 bases between them. The germline CDR1 and CDR2 sequences are DFQATT and SNEGSKA (reference sequence). The CDR3 loop spans 11 amino acids.

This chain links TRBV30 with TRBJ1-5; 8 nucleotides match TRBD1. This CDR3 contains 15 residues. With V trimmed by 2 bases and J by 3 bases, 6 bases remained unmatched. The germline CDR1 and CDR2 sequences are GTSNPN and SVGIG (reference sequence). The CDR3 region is CAWSHNRGSNQPQHF. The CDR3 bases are TGTGCCTGGAGTCACAACAGGGGGTCCAATCAGCCCCAGCATTTT.

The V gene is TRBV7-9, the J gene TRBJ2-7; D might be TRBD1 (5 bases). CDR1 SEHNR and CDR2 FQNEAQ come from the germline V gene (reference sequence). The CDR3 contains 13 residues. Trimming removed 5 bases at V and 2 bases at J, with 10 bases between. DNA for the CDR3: TGTGCCAGCAGCCGCGACAGTCCCTACGAGCAGTACTTC. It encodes CASSRDSPYEQYF. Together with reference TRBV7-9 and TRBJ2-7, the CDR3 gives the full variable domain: DTGVSQNPRHKITKRGQNVTFRCDPISEHNRLYWYRQTLGQGPEFLTYFQNEAQLEKSRLLSDRFSAERPKGSFSTLEIQRTEQGDSAMYLCASSRDSPYEQYFGPGTRLTVT.

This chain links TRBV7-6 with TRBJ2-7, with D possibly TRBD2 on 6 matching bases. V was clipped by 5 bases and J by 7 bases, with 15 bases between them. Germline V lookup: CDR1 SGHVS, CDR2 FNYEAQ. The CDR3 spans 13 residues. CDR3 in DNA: TGTGCCAGCAGCCCCCGACTAGGTCGGGAGCAGTACTTC. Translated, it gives CASSPRLGREQYF.

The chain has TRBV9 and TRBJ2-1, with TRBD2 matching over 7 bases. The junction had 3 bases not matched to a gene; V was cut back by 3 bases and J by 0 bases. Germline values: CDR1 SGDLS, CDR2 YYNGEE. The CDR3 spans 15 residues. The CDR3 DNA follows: TGTGCCAGCAGCGCAAGCGGGGACTCCTACAATGAGCAGTTCTTC. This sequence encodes CASSASGDSYNEQFF.

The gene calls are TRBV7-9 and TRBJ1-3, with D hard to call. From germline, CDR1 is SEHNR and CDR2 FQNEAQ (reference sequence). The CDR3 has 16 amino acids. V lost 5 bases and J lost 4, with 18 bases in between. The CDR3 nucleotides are TGTGCCAGCAGCCCATCATTGTACGAACAGGGAAACACCATATATTTT. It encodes CASSPSLYEQGNTIYF.

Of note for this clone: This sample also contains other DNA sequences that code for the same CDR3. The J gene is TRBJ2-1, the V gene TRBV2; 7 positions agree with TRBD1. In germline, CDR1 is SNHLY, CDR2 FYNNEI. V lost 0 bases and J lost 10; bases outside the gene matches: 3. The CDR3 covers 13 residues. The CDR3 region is CASSEAGGREQFF. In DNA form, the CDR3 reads TGTGCCAGCAGTGAAGCAGGGGGCAGGGAGCAGTTCTTC.

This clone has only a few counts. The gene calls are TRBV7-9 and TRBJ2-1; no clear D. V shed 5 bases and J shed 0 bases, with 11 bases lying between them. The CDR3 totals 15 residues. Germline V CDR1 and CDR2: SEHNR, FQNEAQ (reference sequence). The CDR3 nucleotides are TGTGCCAGCAGCGATAGCCTTGACTCCTACAATGAGCAGTTCTTC. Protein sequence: CASSDSLDSYNEQFF.

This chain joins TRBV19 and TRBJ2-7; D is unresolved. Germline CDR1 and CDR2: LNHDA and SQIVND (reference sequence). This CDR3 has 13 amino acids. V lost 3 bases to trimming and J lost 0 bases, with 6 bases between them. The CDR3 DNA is TGTGCCAGTAGTATGGGCATCTCCTACGAGCAGTACTTC. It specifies CASSMGISYEQYF.

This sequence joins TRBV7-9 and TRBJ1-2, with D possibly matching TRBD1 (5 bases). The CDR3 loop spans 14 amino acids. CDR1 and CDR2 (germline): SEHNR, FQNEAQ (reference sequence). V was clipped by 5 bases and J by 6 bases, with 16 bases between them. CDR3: CASSPSAGGDGYTF. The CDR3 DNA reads TGTGCCAGCAGCCCATCGGCCGGGGGAGATGGCTACACCTTC.

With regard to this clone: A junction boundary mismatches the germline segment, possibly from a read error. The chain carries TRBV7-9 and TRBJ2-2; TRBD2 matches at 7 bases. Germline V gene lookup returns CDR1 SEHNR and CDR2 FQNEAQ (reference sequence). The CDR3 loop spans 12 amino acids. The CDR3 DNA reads TGTGCCAGCAGCTCTGACCCGGGGGGGCTGTTTTTT. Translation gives CASSSDPGGLFF.

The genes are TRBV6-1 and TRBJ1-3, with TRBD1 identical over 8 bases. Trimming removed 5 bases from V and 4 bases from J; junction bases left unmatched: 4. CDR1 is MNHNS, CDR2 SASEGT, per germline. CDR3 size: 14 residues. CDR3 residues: CASSRTGNGNTIYF. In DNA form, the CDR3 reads TGTGCCAGCAGTCGGACAGGGAACGGAAACACCATATATTTT.

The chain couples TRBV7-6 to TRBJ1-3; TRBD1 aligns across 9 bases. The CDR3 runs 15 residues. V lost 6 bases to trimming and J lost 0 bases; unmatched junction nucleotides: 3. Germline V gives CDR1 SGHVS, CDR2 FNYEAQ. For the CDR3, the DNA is TGTGCCAGCAGTTCGGGACAGGGCTCTGGAAACACCATATATTTT. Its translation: CASSSGQGSGNTIYF.

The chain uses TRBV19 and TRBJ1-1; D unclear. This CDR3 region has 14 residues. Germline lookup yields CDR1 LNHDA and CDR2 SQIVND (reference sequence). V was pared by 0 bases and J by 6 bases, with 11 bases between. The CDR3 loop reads CASSIDLGFAEAFF. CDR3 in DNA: TGTGCCAGTAGTATAGATCTCGGGTTCGCTGAAGCTTTCTTT. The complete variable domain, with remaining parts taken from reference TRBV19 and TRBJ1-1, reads DGGITQSPKYLFRKEGQNVTLSCEQNLNHDAMYWYRQDPGQGLRLIYYSQIVNDFQKGDIAEGYSVSREKKESFPLTVTSAQKNPTAFYLCASSIDLGFAEAFFGQGTRLTVV.

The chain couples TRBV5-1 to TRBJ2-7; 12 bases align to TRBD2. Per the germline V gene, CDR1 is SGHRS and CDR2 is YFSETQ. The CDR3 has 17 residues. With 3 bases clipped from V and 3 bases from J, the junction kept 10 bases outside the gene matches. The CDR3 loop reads CASSSASSGRAFYEQYF. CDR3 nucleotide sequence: TGCGCCAGCAGCTCAGCGTCTAGCGGGAGGGCCTTCTACGAGCAGTACTTC.

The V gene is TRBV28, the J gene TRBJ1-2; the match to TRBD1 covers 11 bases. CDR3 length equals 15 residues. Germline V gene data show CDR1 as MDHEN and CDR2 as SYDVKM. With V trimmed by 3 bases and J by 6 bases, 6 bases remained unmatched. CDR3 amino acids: CASSLDGQGAHGYTF. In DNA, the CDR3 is TGTGCCAGCAGTTTGGACGGACAGGGGGCTCATGGCTACACCTTC.

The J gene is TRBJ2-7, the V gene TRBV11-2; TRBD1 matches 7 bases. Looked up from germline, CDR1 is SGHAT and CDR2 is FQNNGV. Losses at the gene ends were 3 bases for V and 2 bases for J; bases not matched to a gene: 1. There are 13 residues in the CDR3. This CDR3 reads CASSLGTAYEQYF. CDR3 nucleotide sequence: TGTGCCAGCAGCTTGGGGACAGCCTACGAGCAGTACTTC.

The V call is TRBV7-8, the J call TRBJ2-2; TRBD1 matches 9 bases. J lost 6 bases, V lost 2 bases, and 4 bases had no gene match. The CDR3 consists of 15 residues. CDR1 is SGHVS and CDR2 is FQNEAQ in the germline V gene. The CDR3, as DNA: TGTGCCAGCAGCTTAATGGGACAGGGAGCCGGGGAGCTGTTTTTT. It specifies CASSLMGQGAGELFF.

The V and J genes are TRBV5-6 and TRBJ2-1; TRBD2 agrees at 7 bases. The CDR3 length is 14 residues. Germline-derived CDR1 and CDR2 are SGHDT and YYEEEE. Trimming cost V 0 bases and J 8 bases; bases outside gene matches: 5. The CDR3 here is CASSLGGGYYEQFF. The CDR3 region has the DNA TGTGCCAGCAGCTTGGGGGGGGGTTACTATGAGCAGTTCTTC.

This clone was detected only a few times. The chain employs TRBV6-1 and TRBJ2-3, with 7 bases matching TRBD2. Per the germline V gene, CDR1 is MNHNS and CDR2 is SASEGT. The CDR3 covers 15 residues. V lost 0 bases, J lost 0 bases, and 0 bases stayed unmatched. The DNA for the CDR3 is TGTGCCAGCAGTGAAGCTAGCGGGAGCACAGATACGCAGTATTTT. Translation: CASSEASGSTDTQYF.

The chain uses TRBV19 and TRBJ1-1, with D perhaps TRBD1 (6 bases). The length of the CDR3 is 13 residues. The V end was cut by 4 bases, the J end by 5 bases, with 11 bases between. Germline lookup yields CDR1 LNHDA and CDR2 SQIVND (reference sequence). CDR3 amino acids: CASSTGERTEAFF. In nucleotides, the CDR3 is TGTGCCAGTAGTACAGGGGAAAGGACTGAAGCTTTCTTT.

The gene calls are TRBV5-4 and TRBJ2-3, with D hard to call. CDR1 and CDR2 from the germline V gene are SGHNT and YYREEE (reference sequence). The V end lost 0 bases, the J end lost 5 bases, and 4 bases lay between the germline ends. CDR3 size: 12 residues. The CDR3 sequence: CASSLARDTQYF. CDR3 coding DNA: TGTGCCAGCAGCTTGGCGCGAGATACGCAGTATTTT. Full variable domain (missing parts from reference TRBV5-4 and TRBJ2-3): ETGVTQSPTHLIKTRGQQVTLRCSSQSGHNTVSWYQQALGQGPQFIFQYYREEENGRGNFPPRFSGLQFPNYSSELNVNALELDDSALYLCASSLARDTQYFGPGTRLTVL.